This TCR beta chain emerged from a study of beta chain features in type 1 diabetes. On the study more broadly: Sorted cells examined across all samples numbered about 110,000,000.

The whole isolated RNA underwent reverse transcription, so sequencing captured expressed TCRB transcripts. Measured with immunoSEQ multiplex PCR; TCRdb has only the in-frame clones, and not every one. Here the sample spans 130,000 to 150,000 clones, around 8.7% being singletons. Each population that was sorted was more than 98% pure. CDR3 size: 16 residues. Trimming cost V 5 bases and J 6 bases; bases outside gene matches: 16. Germline V CDR1 and CDR2: SGHVS, FNYEAQ. The gene calls are TRBV7-6 and TRBJ2-7; 7 positions agree with TRBD1. This receptor was obtained from a man younger than 35 in good health. Input material: central memory CD4+ T cells from blood. CDR3 coding DNA: TGTGCCAGCAGCCCTCAGACTACGACAGGGTTGGTCGAGCAGTACTTC. This sequence encodes CASSPQTTTGLVEQYF.